This T cell receptor beta chain comes out of a study of control samples from healthy donors and cancer patients (dated by TCRdb to the early 2020s). The receptor library was made with the immunoSEQ multiplex PCR assay. TCRdb stores this immuneACCESS table with in-frame sequences only. Part of the clones is absent; in the studies checked, under half of the shortfall reflects unresolved V genes, and no reason is known for the rest. The sample table contains around 190,000 clones; only one count was recorded for approximately 94% of them. Just over 1.4% of the sample rests with the top ten. Points on this clone: It lacks a known antigen. No per-base quality is available; no much larger clone lies one base away.

The CDR3 holds 13 amino acids from the cysteine to the phenylalanine. Here the CDR3 DNA is all that survives: 39 bases in frame from base 1. At the junction V is shortened by 0 bases and J by 4 bases, with 8 bases in between. The germline V gene (reference sequence) provides CDR1 GTSNPN and CDR2 SVGIG. The rearrangement combines TRBV30 with TRBJ2-3, with the D gene not confidently named. What was sequenced was blood. This clonotype was sampled from a man aged 25 to 40 in good health. The DNA is TGTGCCTGGAGTGTTGGATCGGCAGATACGCAGTATTTT. This is translated as CAWSVGSADTQYF.